This T cell receptor beta chain is drawn from a study of blood T cells in healthy people across ages. Study-wide results and caveats: The unknown donor CMV status may have confounded expanded clonotype changes. Measured against age, TCR beta diversity per million T cells decreased in a roughly linear manner.

The CDR3 totals 13 residues. Trimming took off 2 bases at V and 6 bases at J, with 11 bases between the two ends. A sample-barcoded 5' primer and a J-beta primer mix were used in a second PCR of roughly 6 to 11 cycles. TCRdb re-called the 5' RACE reads through MiXCR, storing one row per CDR3 protein. This sample yields hundreds of thousands of distinct CDR3 sequences, of which around 25% are seen a single time; more than 7.5% belongs to the top ten. The table lists this clonotype with a few counts. Antigen unknown. These data are also associated with another study on T cells of mothers and their children.

Sequencing used blood. V is TRBV12-3 or TRBV12-4 and J is TRBJ2-7; D uncertain. The TCR comes from a boy aged 5-17 years in good health. CDR3 residues: CASSLPLEGEQYF. The CDR3 DNA sequence: TGTGCCAGCAGTTTACCTCTAGAAGGCGAGCAGTACTTC.